This entry lists 32 T cell receptor beta chains sequenced from one sample in a study of blood T cell repertoires in COVID-19. Sequencing was performed with immunoSEQ multiplex PCR; in TCRdb, only in-frame clones are kept and a portion is missing. Here the sample spans approximately 230,000 clones, approximately 83% being singletons. The sequencing sample was made of peripheral blood. These receptors all stem from an elderly man with acute or convalescent COVID-19.

The J gene is TRBJ2-7, the V gene TRBV6-5; possible D gene TRBD2, 5 bases. Trimming removed 10 bases at V and 0 bases at J, with 13 bases between. The CDR3 contains 13 residues. Germline loops: CDR1 MNHEY, CDR2 SVGAGI. The CDR3 bases are TGTGCCACCCGGGGAAGAAGCTCCTACGAGCAGTACTTC. Translation: CATRGRSSYEQYF.

This chain uses TRBV7-8 with TRBJ2-7; 8 nucleotides match TRBD2. Germline CDR1 SGHVS, CDR2 FQNEAQ. CDR3 length: 14 amino acids. V dropped 5 bases and J dropped 4; count of bases not matched to a gene: 7. CDR3 nucleotides: TGTGCCAGCAGCCGGGGGGGGCAGGGTTACGAGCAGTACTTC. Translation gives CASSRGGQGYEQYF.

This clone was picked up one time. The V call is TRBV5-1, the J call TRBJ2-1; TRBD2 matches at 10 bases. V lost 2 bases to trimming and J lost 4 bases; unmatched junction nucleotides: 9. From germline, CDR1 is SGHRS and CDR2 YFSETQ. This CDR3 has 17 residues. CDR3 region: CASSLAPASGGYNEQFF. The DNA of the CDR3 is TGCGCCAGCAGCTTAGCCCCCGCTAGCGGGGGTTACAATGAGCAGTTCTTC.

The chain joins TRBV24-1 to TRBJ1-5, with D uncertain. Trimming took 9 bases from V and 0 from J, leaving 8 bases between them. The CDR3 runs to 13 residues. CDR1 is KGHDR and CDR2 is SFDVKD in the germline V gene. CDR3 sequence reads: CATLRYSNQPQHF. CDR3 DNA sequence: TGTGCCACCCTCCGGTATAGCAATCAGCCCCAGCATTTT.

This clone was found a few times. This sequence joins TRBV5-4 and TRBJ1-3; D is unresolved. There are 16 residues in the CDR3. The V gene's germline CDR1 is SGHNT and CDR2 YYREEE (reference sequence). V was cut by 4 bases and J by 4 bases, with 18 bases left in between. The CDR3 bases are TGTGCCAGCAGCCCCCCAAACCGGGTTGGAGGAAACACCATATATTTT. It encodes CASSPPNRVGGNTIYF.

This chain uses TRBV7-2 with TRBJ2-1; 9 bases align to TRBD1. V lost 2 bases to trimming and J lost 4 bases; unmatched junction nucleotides: 6. The V gene's germline CDR1 is SGHTA and CDR2 FQGNSA. The CDR3 is 16 residues long. The CDR3 sequence: CASSLTGTGTYNEQFF. Here the CDR3 DNA reads TGTGCCAGCAGCTTAACCGGGACAGGGACTTACAATGAGCAGTTCTTC.

This clone was found once. The chain uses TRBV19 and TRBJ2-7; weak D call: TRBD1 (5 bases). This CDR3 has 14 residues. CDR1 is LNHDA, CDR2 SQIVND, per germline (reference sequence). Trimming took off 5 bases at V and 7 bases at J, with 18 bases between the two ends. CDR3 sequence (DNA): TGTGCCAGTAGTCCCCGGACAACTGACTGGGAGCAGTACTTC. The encoded protein is CASSPRTTDWEQYF.

The chain is built from TRBV3-1 (or the pseudogene TRBV3-2) and TRBJ2-3, with 14 bases fitting TRBD2. The germline V gene encodes CDR1 LGHDT and CDR2 YNNKEL (reference sequence). The CDR3 runs 17 residues. The V segment lost 0 bases and the J segment 4 bases; nucleotides outside the gene matches: 3. The CDR3 bases are TGTGCCAGCAGCCAAGAGGGACTAGCGGGAGTAGCAGATACGCAGTATTTT. Translation gives CASSQEGLAGVADTQYF.

This clone was counted a single time. V and J are TRBV28 and TRBJ2-2, with 7 bases aligning to TRBD1. V shed 2 bases, J shed 7 bases, and the junction held 7 bases outside the gene matches. The CDR3 consists of 15 residues. Germline CDR1 and CDR2: MDHEN and SYDVKM. Here the CDR3 reads CASSLDRVRGGELFF. The CDR3 region has the DNA TGTGCCAGCAGTTTAGACAGGGTCCGAGGCGGGGAGCTGTTTTTT.

In this sample, this clone turned up once. The chain uses TRBV5-1 and TRBJ2-1; TRBD1 matches 10 bases. The CDR3 sequence is 16 residues long. V lost 4 bases and J lost 6; bases outside the gene matches: 10. Per the germline V gene, CDR1 is SGHRS and CDR2 is YFSETQ. The CDR3 loop reads CASSAPGTGVSNEQFF. Here the CDR3 DNA reads TGCGCCAGCAGCGCCCCCGGGACAGGGGTAAGCAATGAGCAGTTCTTC.

The chain recombines TRBV19 with TRBJ1-2; 7 bases are a match to TRBD1. The CDR3 has 13 residues. After removal of 6 bases from V and 4 bases from J, the junction contained 5 bases not matched to a gene. CDR1 is LNHDA and CDR2 is SQIVND in the germline V gene (reference sequence). Here the CDR3 DNA reads TGTGCCAGTAGCCCCGGGACAGCCTATGGCTACACCTTC. This translates into CASSPGTAYGYTF.

The rearrangement uses TRBV15 and TRBJ2-7; no definite D call. Germline CDR1 reads LNHNV; CDR2 reads YYDKDF (reference sequence). Trimming cost V 4 bases and J 3 bases, with 19 bases left between them. CDR3 length: 16 amino acids. CDR3 sequence (DNA): TGTGCCACCAGCACGGCTCCCCCAGAGAGGATCTACGAGCAGTACTTC. This codes for CATSTAPPERIYEQYF. Full variable domain (remainder filled in from reference TRBV15 and TRBJ2-7): DAMVIQNPRYQVTQFGKPVTLSCSQTLNHNVMYWYQQKSSQAPKLLFHYYDKDFNNEADTPDNFQSRRPNTSFCFLDIRSPGLGDTAMYLCATSTAPPERIYEQYFGPGTRLTVT.

V is TRBV2 and J is TRBJ2-7; D may be TRBD1 (5 bases). The V and J ends lost 7 bases and 1 base respectively, with 11 bases between them. Germline lookup yields CDR1 SNHLY and CDR2 FYNNEI. The CDR3 has 13 residues. The CDR3 loop is CASKDTGSYEQYF. In nucleotides, the CDR3 is TGTGCCAGCAAGGATACAGGATCCTACGAGCAGTACTTC.

The chain joins TRBV5-8 to TRBJ2-4; D perhaps matches TRBD2 (6 bases). The germline V gene has CDR1 SGHTS and CDR2 YDEGEE. The CDR3 sequence is 13 residues long. V lost 4 bases, J lost 5 bases, and 10 bases lay in between. The CDR3: CASSRDLENIQYF. CDR3 DNA: TGTGCCAGCAGCAGGGACTTAGAAAACATTCAGTACTTC.

The chain has TRBV18 and TRBJ2-7; tentatively, D is TRBD1 (6 bases). CDR1 and CDR2 (germline): KGHSH, LQKENI. This CDR3 has 15 residues. V was cut by 2 bases and J by 9 bases, with 20 bases left in between. CDR3 sequence (DNA): TGTGCCAGCTCACCAGGGACACTCACGATTTCGGGGCAGTACTTC. It translates to CASSPGTLTISGQYF.

CDR3 sequence reads: CASSPPNSGPYEQYF. The CDR3 DNA reads as TGTGCCAGCTCACCACCGAATAGCGGCCCCTACGAGCAGTACTTC. J is TRBJ2-7 and V is TRBV18, with D possibly matching TRBD2 (6 bases). CDR1 is KGHSH and CDR2 is LQKENI in the germline V gene. Trimming stripped 0 bases from V and 2 bases from J, with 11 bases between. This CDR3 has 15 amino acids.

The chain couples TRBV5-5 to TRBJ2-7, with D perhaps matching TRBD1 (5 bases). V gave up 1 base and J gave up 0 bases, with 17 bases separating them. Germline loops: CDR1 SGHKS, CDR2 YYEKEE (reference sequence). The CDR3 extends over 17 amino acids. In DNA, the CDR3 is TGTGCCAGCAGCTTGTCGGACCAGGGCAGGAGCTCCTACGAGCAGTACTTC. Translation gives CASSLSDQGRSSYEQYF.

This clone was counted once. The V call is TRBV18, the J call TRBJ1-4; no clear D gene. Trimming cost V 4 bases and J 8 bases, with 11 bases left between them. CDR1 is KGHSH, CDR2 LQKENI, per germline. The CDR3 length is 13 residues. CDR3 coding DNA: TGTGCCAGCTCACTCCAGGCTTGGGAAAAACTGTTTTTT. Its protein is CASSLQAWEKLFF.

This clone turned up a few times. The chain carries TRBV5-6 and TRBJ1-1, with D possibly matching TRBD1 (6 bases). The CDR3 is 14 amino acids. Trimming stripped 4 bases from V and 4 bases from J, with 14 bases between. Germline V gene lookup returns CDR1 SGHDT and CDR2 YYEEEE. The DNA of the CDR3 is TGTGCCAGCAGCCCACAGGGTCCGGGCACTGAAGCTTTCTTT. It yields the protein CASSPQGPGTEAFF.

The chain uses TRBV3-1 (or the pseudogene TRBV3-2) and TRBJ1-2, with 10 bases matching TRBD1. The V gene end was trimmed by 4 bases and the J gene end by 4 bases; junction bases not matched to a gene: 3. From germline, CDR1 is LGHDT and CDR2 YNNKEL (reference sequence). The length of the CDR3 is 14 residues. The CDR3 DNA reads TGTGCCAGCAGCCGACAGGGGGCAGGCTATGGCTACACCTTC. The encoded protein is CASSRQGAGYGYTF.

CDR3 nucleotides: TGTGCCAGCATCGGGGACAATCAGCCCCAGCATTTT. The encoded protein is CASIGDNQPQHF. The chain uses TRBV28 and TRBJ1-5; D call uncertain. This CDR3 is 12 amino acids long. Germline loops: CDR1 MDHEN, CDR2 SYDVKM. V was shortened by 7 bases and J by 3 bases, with 7 bases between the two germline ends. The full variable domain, its missing parts supplied by reference TRBV28 and TRBJ1-5, is DVKVTQSSRYLVKRTGEKVFLECVQDMDHENMFWYRQDPGLGLRLIYFSYDVKMKEKGDIPEGYSVSREKKERFSLILESASTNQTSMYLCASIGDNQPQHFGDGTRLSIL.

The chain links TRBV18 to TRBJ2-3, with D unresolved. Trimming pared 6 bases from V and 1 base from J, leaving 11 bases between. Germline assignment: CDR1 KGHSH and CDR2 LQKENI. The CDR3 covers 14 residues. CDR3: CASSPTHRTDTQYF. The CDR3 nucleotides read TGTGCCAGCTCCCCTACTCACCGCACAGATACGCAGTATTTT.

On this clone itself: Other DNA sequences in the sample encode the same CDR3. V and J are TRBV18 and TRBJ2-7, with a weak D call TRBD2 (6 bases). Trimming stripped 1 base from V and 7 bases from J, with 8 bases between. The CDR3 sequence is 12 residues long. From germline, CDR1 is KGHSH and CDR2 LQKENI. DNA of the CDR3: TGTGCCAGCTCACCACTGGGGGGTGAGCAGTACTTC. Translating gives CASSPLGGEQYF. Supplemented by reference TRBV18 and TRBJ2-7, the full variable domain reads NAGVMQNPRHLVRRRGQEARLRCSPMKGHSHVYWYRQLPEEGLKFMVYLQKENIIDESGMPKERFSAEFPKEGPSILRIQQVVRGDSAAYFCASSPLGGEQYFGPGTRLTVT.

A few counts support this clone. The chain recombines TRBV27 with TRBJ1-4; TRBD1 is a possible D gene (6 bases). Germline CDR1 reads MNHEY; CDR2 reads SMNVEV (reference sequence). The CDR3 extends over 15 amino acids. Trimming shortened V by 6 bases and J by 2 bases, and 13 bases separated the two germline ends. CDR3: CASRPQGLTNEKLFF. CDR3 nucleotides: TGTGCCAGCAGGCCGCAGGGGTTGACTAATGAAAAACTGTTTTTT.

A single count supports this clone. This chain joins TRBV9 and TRBJ2-1, with TRBD2 as a possible D gene (5 bases). CDR3 length: 16 residues. Trimming took 0 bases from V and 7 from J, leaving 17 bases between them. Germline V CDR1 and CDR2: SGDLS, YYNGEE. The CDR3 reads CASSVVGAGNRNEQFF. For the CDR3, the DNA is TGTGCCAGCAGCGTAGTGGGCGCCGGGAATCGTAATGAGCAGTTCTTC.

The chain joins TRBV5-5 to TRBJ2-7; D is perhaps TRBD1 (5 bases). This CDR3 has 13 amino acids. The germline gives CDR1 SGHKS, CDR2 YYEKEE (reference sequence). With 1 base removed from V and 3 bases from J, the gap between germline ends came to 8 bases. The chain's CDR3 is CASSLQGYYEQYF. The CDR3 nucleotides are TGTGCCAGCAGCTTGCAGGGCTACTACGAGCAGTACTTC.

This chain links TRBV6-1 with TRBJ1-5, with a possible D match to TRBD1 (6 bases). Trimming took off 2 bases at V and 3 bases at J, with 20 bases between the two ends. This CDR3 has 18 amino acids. Germline values: CDR1 MNHNS, CDR2 SASEGT. CDR3 coding DNA: TGTGCCAGCAGTGAATTCGATCCGGACAGAGGGTACAATCAGCCCCAGCATTTT. Encoded protein: CASSEFDPDRGYNQPQHF.

The chain recombines TRBV14 with TRBJ2-1, with TRBD2 matching 9 bases. Germline loops: CDR1 SGHDN, CDR2 FVKESK. Trimming removed 4 bases from V and 4 bases from J; junction bases left unmatched: 8. The CDR3 length is 16 residues. CDR3 region: CASSLMTSGLYNEQFF. As DNA, the CDR3 is TGTGCCAGCAGCCTCATGACTAGCGGACTTTACAATGAGCAGTTCTTC.

This sequence joins TRBV2 and TRBJ1-5; 9 bases are shared with TRBD1. CDR1 and CDR2 from the germline V gene are SNHLY and FYNNEI. V lost 6 bases to trimming and J lost 3 bases; unmatched junction nucleotides: 3. This CDR3 comprises 14 residues. CDR3 nucleotides: TGTGCCAGCAGGGGACAGGGAAACAATCAGCCCCAGCATTTT. This encodes CASRGQGNNQPQHF.

V usage is TRBV28 and J usage is TRBJ2-6; D call uncertain. The CDR3 covers 13 residues. V was clipped by 3 bases and J by 2 bases, with 2 bases between them. From germline, CDR1 is MDHEN and CDR2 SYDVKM. The CDR3 loop is CASSFTGANVLTF. The CDR3 coding sequence is TGTGCCAGCAGTTTTACTGGGGCCAACGTCCTGACTTTC.

The genes are TRBV2 and TRBJ1-4, with TRBD1 matching over 7 bases. The V segment lost 7 bases and the J segment 0 bases; nucleotides outside the gene matches: 5. CDR3 length: 15 residues. The germline V gene encodes CDR1 SNHLY and CDR2 FYNNEI. The CDR3 region has the DNA TGTGCCAGCAACAGACAGGGAGCAACTAATGAAAAACTGTTTTTT. Protein sequence: CASNRQGATNEKLFF.

This sequence joins TRBV5-1 and TRBJ2-1, with TRBD2 identical over 9 bases. This CDR3 is built from 13 residues. The V segment lost 4 bases and the J segment 9 bases; nucleotides outside the gene matches: 5. The V gene's germline CDR1 is SGHRS and CDR2 YFSETQ. CDR3 loop: CASSAGLAGEQFF. The DNA for the CDR3 is TGCGCCAGCAGCGCGGGACTAGCAGGTGAGCAGTTCTTC.